The T cell receptor beta chain described here comes from a study of shared clonotypes between healthy human individuals (dated by TCRdb to 2020 to 2022). Background on the whole study: The cohort included a few men and two women between 18 and 49 years of age. To estimate repertoire size and how much clonotypes are shared between individuals, the study performed deep sequencing of blood TCR repertoires from roughly five healthy adults. For each donor, three plates each were used for CD4 naive and CD4 memory, two plates were used for CD8 naive, and one plate was used for CD8 memory. Per donor, leukapheresis produced somewhere between about 0.94 and 9.5 billion PBMCs. Libraries were prepared and TCR repertoires were sequenced by different laboratories using diverse techniques, in order to increase sequencing depth and limit assay-specific biases. Points the paper makes about the study in general: Because the study included a small number of donors, the genetic and exposure-history diversity represented was limited. Higher generation probabilities were observed for clonotypes shared by all four sorted-subset donors than for non-shared clonotypes. Sharing across several donors was observed for roughly 5% of naive CD4, about 3.2% of naive CD8, over 2% of memory CD4, and around 0.4% of memory CD8 clonotypes. Rarefaction of sorted-subset datasets indicated incomplete sequencing despite the large sequencing depth. Pairwise subsampling indicated that sequencing depth was expected to affect the degree of clonotype sharing among donors. Sampling was restricted to blood, and TCR repertoires in tissue are likely to differ from TCR repertoires in blood. Larger estimated clonotype richness was generally found for naive subsets than for memory subsets.

Regarding this clone: It has no known antigen specificity. No much larger clone exists at a distance of one base, and base qualities are not known.

V was cut back by 7 bases and J by 12 bases, leaving a gap of 10 bases between them. Reading the germline V gene (reference sequence) gives CDR1 LNHDA and CDR2 SQIVND. The CDR3 contains 10 residues, cysteine and phenylalanine counted. Only CDR3 DNA is held: 30 bases, read in frame from base 1. TCR CDR3 regions were amplified from genomic DNA by multiplex PCR using the deep immunoSEQ assay. Genomic DNA extracted from each cell subset was distributed evenly over all wells of several immunoSEQ 96-well plates, and each plate served as one replicate. For sorted subsets, 200 to 250 ng genomic DNA, equal to 30,000 or so T cell genomes, was loaded into each replicate PCR. The purified libraries were quantified using a Qubit 3.0 fluorometer, sized with a Bioanalyzer 2100, and then quantified again using the KAPA Library Quantification kit. Each immunoSEQ 96-well plate was sequenced on its own single-read 150-cycle Illumina NextSeq 550 flow cell. The authors processed their data as follows. Because the immunoSEQ output held only junctional sequences and lacked quality scores, the filtering could not match the filtering applied to full-length reads. Sequences were annotated with PyIR, a Python wrapper for IgBLAST v1.9, and V/J genes and CDR3 were assigned using IMGT germline references. Reads with weak V/J assignments (E-value above 1e-6), missing CDR3, stop codons, out-of-frame junctions, or ambiguous translated residues were removed. A V3J clonotype was defined by an identical inferred V gene, J gene, and CDR3 amino acid sequence. Percentage overlap between repertoires was computed as shared unique clonotypes divided by the size of the smaller repertoire. Three approaches were used to assess repertoire richness: RTK rarefaction, the Chao1 estimator, and Recon v2.1 estimates of unobserved clonotypes. Generation probabilities for all TCRbeta clonotypes obtained by the gDNA method from a handful of donors were computed using OLGA. Here the immuneACCESS table is served through TCRdb, limited to in-frame sequences with V and J called. Missing clones are a known gap in these copies; in checked studies unresolved V genes cover under half, and the rest lacks a known reason. V and J calls and clone size are those listed in that table; D and trimming were worked out from the DNA. The sample table lists roughly 700,000 clones, 74% of them with a count of one. The ten largest make up approximately 1.7% of the sample.

The donors were healthy, HIV-negative adults with no recently reported acute infections or vaccinations. Every donor was a Caucasian adult living in Nashville, Tennessee, USA. CD4+ T cells were enriched through magnetic negative selection, after which naive cells were positively selected on CD45RA and the remaining negative fraction served as the memory subset. Blood was obtained by leukapheresis, after which PBMCs were separated by Ficoll-Histopaque density gradient centrifugation and cryopreserved in liquid nitrogen vapor phase. Purity and quantity of every magnetically sorted T cell population were checked by analytical flow cytometry. Each sorted fraction had its genomic DNA isolated and then quantified by UV absorbance on a Nanodrop 2000c.

This TCR was sampled from a woman aged 25 to 39 in good health. The chain is made from TRBV19 and TRBJ2-1, with no reliable assignment of the D segment. What was sequenced was memory CD4+ T cells sorted from blood. The cell subset or site tag for this specimen amounts to: CD45RA-negative fraction. The CDR3 protein is CASKSDRQFF. The DNA reads as follows: TGTGCCAGTAAGTCGGACCGGCAGTTCTTC.